This TCR beta chain was retrieved from a study of shared clonotypes between healthy human individuals. Study summary: CD8 memory received one plate per donor, CD8 naive two, CD4 memory three and CD4 naive three.

This clone was detected only once. Its antigen is not identified. The table came from immunoSEQ multiplex PCR; TCRdb's copy has only in-frame clones and leaves some out. The sample lists 2.5 million or so clones, around nine tenths occurring once. The CDR3 has 15 amino acids. The V end was cut by 0 bases, the J end by 2 bases, with 12 bases between. Germline V gene sequence: CDR1 GTSNPN, CDR2 SVGIG (reference sequence). General observations from the study: There were few donors, and this limited the genetic and exposure-history diversity represented. Sharing across four donors was highest in naive CD4 (around 5%) and lowest in memory CD8 (around 0.4%).

The specimen was naive CD4+ T cells sorted from blood. Subset here: CD45RA+ positively selected. The chain combines TRBV30 with TRBJ2-3; weak D call: TRBD1 (5 bases). The TCR originated in a young man in good health. In DNA, the CDR3 is TGTGCCTGGAGTGTAAGGGGTGCCCACACAGATACGCAGTATTTT. It specifies CAWSVRGAHTDTQYF.